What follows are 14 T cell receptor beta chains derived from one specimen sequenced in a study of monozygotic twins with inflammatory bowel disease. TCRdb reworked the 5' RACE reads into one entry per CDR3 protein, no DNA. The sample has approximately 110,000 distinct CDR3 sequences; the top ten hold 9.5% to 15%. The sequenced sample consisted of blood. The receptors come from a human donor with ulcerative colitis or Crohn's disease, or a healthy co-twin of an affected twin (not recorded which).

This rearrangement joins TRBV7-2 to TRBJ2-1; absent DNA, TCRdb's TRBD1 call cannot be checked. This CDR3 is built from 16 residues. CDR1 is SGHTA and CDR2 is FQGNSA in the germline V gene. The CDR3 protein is CASSLGPGQDTNEQFF.

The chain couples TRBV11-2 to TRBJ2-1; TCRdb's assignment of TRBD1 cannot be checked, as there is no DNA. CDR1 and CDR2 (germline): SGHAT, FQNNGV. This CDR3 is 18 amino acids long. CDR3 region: CASSSRPGTGGFFNEQFF.

The CDR3 loop reads CASSPQGNSHEQYF. The genes are TRBV18 and TRBJ2-7. The germline V gene has CDR1 KGHSH and CDR2 LQKENI. The CDR3 spans 14 residues. Full variable domain (remainder filled in from reference TRBV18 and TRBJ2-7): NAGVMQNPRHLVRRRGQEARLRCSPMKGHSHVYWYRQLPEEGLKFMVYLQKENIIDESGMPKERFSAEFPKEGPSILRIQQVVRGDSAAYFCASSPQGNSHEQYFGPGTRLTVT.

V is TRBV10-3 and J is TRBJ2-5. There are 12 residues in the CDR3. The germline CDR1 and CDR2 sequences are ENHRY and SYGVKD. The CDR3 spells CAIGESGETQYF.

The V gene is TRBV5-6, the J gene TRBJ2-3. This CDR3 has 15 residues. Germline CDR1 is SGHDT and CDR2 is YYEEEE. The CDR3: CASSSYIEFTDTQYF.

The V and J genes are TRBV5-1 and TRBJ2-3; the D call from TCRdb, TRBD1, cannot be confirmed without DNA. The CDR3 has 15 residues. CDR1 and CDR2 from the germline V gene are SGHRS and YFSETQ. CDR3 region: CASSLQTGGEDTQYF.

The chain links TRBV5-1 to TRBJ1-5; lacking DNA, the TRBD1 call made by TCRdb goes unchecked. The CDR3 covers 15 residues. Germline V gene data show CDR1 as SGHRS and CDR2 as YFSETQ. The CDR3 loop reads CASSLGATEAQPQHF.

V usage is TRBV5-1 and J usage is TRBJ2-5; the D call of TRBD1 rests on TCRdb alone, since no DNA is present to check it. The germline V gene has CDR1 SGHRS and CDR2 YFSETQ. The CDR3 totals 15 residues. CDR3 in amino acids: CASSSRRGYQETQYF.

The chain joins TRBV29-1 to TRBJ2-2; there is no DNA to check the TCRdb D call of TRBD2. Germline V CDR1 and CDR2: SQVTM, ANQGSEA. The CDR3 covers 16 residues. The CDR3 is CSVEEEAGGLTGELFF.

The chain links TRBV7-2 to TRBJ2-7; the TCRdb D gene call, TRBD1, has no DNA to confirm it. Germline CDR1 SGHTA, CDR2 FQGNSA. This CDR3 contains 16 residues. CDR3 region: CASSLPRRDPSYEQYF.

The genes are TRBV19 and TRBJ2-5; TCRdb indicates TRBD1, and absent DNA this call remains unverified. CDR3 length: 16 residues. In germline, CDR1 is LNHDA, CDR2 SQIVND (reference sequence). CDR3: CASSVTPGPDRETQYF. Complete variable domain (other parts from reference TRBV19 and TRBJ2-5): DGGITQSPKYLFRKEGQNVTLSCEQNLNHDAMYWYRQDPGQGLRLIYYSQIVNDFQKGDIAEGYSVSREKKESFPLTVTSAQKNPTAFYLCASSVTPGPDRETQYFGPGTRLLVL.

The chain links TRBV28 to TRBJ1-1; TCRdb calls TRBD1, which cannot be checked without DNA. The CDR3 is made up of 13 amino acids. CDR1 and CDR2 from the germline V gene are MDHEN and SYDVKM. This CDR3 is CASSLQGEDEAFF.

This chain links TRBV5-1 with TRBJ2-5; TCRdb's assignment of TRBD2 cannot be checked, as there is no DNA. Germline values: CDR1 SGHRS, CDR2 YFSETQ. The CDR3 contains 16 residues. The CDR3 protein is CASSLGGGDSQETQYF.

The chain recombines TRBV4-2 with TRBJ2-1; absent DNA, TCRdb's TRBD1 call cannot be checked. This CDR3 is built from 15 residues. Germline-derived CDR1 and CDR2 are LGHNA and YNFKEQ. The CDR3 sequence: CASSPGTGPENEQFF.